What follows are 5 T cell receptor beta chains derived from one specimen sequenced in a study of identical twins. MiXCR, run by TCRdb on the 5' RACE reads, gives a single entry per CDR3 protein. This table has 650,000 to 750,000 distinct CDR3 sequences, 21% appearing once. Another study also made use of these data, one on T cells expressing NK-cell markers.

Sequencing was performed on PBMCs. These receptor sequences come from a young woman in good health.

This clonotype turned up a few times. The chain uses TRBV9 and TRBJ2-3; unclear D gene. Between the trimmed V and J ends, which lost 0 bases and 5 bases, there was a span of 7 bases. The CDR3 has 13 residues. Germline assignment: CDR1 SGDLS and CDR2 YYNGEE. The CDR3 DNA sequence: TGTGCCAGCAGCGTAGCTAGGCTAGATACGCAGTATTTT. Residues: CASSVARLDTQYF. Looking up the rest from reference TRBV9 and TRBJ2-3 gives the full variable domain: DSGVTQTPKHLITATGQRVTLRCSPRSGDLSVYWYQQSLDQGLQFLIQYYNGEERAKGNILERFSAQQFPDLHSELNLSSLELGDSALYFCASSVARLDTQYFGPGTRLTVL.

This clonotype occurred a few times. The chain uses TRBV27 and TRBJ2-5, with D possibly called TRBD1 or TRBD2 (7 bases each). The V end was cut by 6 bases, the J end by 2 bases, with 19 bases between. Per germline, CDR1 MNHEY and CDR2 SMNVEV (reference sequence). The CDR3 sequence is 16 residues long. The CDR3 protein is CASRGGGQTPQETQYF. DNA for the CDR3: TGTGCCAGCAGGGGAGGGGGACAGACTCCTCAAGAGACCCAGTACTTC.

J is TRBJ2-7 and V is TRBV12-3 or TRBV12-4, with 10 nucleotides matching TRBD1. This CDR3 has 16 amino acids. V dropped 5 bases and J dropped 3; count of bases not matched to a gene: 10. Here the CDR3 DNA reads TGTGCCAGCAGTGAGTCCCGGGACAGGGGTAGCTACGAGCAGTACTTC. Translating gives CASSESRDRGSYEQYF.

This chain joins TRBV10-3 and TRBJ2-7, with a tentative D call TRBD2 (5 bases). In germline, CDR1 is ENHRY, CDR2 SYGVKD. Trimming pared 2 bases from V and 0 bases from J, leaving 11 bases between. The CDR3 length is 15 residues. CDR3 nucleotides: TGTGCCATCAGTGAGAGGGCGGGTAGCTCCTACGAGCAGTACTTC. It yields the protein CAISERAGSSYEQYF.

This clonotype was seen a handful of times. The gene calls are TRBV7-2 and TRBJ2-3; D is unclear. The germline V and J ends were trimmed by 4 bases and 4 bases, with 12 bases remaining between them. The germline V gene has CDR1 SGHTA and CDR2 FQGNSA. The CDR3 runs 14 residues. CDR3 in DNA: TGTGCCAGCAGCTACGGTGGGCCGCCAGATACGCAGTATTTT. Translating gives CASSYGGPPDTQYF.